The clone carrying this TCR beta chain was counted a single time. What it binds is unknown. The CDR3 extends over 11 amino acids. V shed 4 bases and J shed 10 bases, with 11 bases lying between them. The germline V gene has CDR1 SQVTM and CDR2 ANQGSEA. Nominally healthy donors provided the samples, though records likely missed some immune exposures. This PCR relied on a set of 60 Vbeta primers and 13 Jbeta primers. Authors' data handling: Unique TCR beta chains totaled roughly 80 million in a later count, with roughly 12 million of them shared. TCRdb keeps only in-frame clones here, not all; method: immunoSEQ multiplex PCR. V and J calls and clone size are copied from that table; D and trimming were computed from the DNA. Among a few hundred thousand clones listed, approximately 80% were seen once. This specimen belongs to a study of cytomegalovirus exposure and HLA in healthy donors. Study-wide background: The roughly 100 million unique TCR beta sequences, from some 170 million T cells, were found by an earlier analysis. General study findings and limits: A list of about 160 TCR beta chains associated with cytomegalovirus was given.

The clonotype comes from a woman in her forties in good health and CMV-seronegative. The sample was PBMCs. The chain has TRBV29-1 and TRBJ2-1, with D maybe TRBD2 (5 bases). For the CDR3, the DNA is TGCAGCGTTGCTACAGACTACGAGCAGTTCTTC. Translated: CSVATDYEQFF.